These 30 T cell receptor beta chains originate from one sample sequenced in a study of blood T cell repertoires in COVID-19 (dated by TCRdb to the early 2020s). Receptor amplification or capture employed the immunoSEQ multiplex PCR assay. This is the immuneACCESS table as TCRdb keeps it, with only in-frame sequences that have V and J called. A part of the clones is gone; compared with another copy, unresolved V genes explain less than half, and the rest is unexplained. In all, the sample holds around 130,000 clones, and 80% to 90% of those were seen once. About an eighth of the sample lies in the top ten. Sequenced input: peripheral blood. These receptor sequences come from a human donor in a cohort sampled during active COVID-19.

This clone was detected once. V is TRBV11-2 and J is TRBJ1-3, with 11 bases that match TRBD1. Unmatched junction bases numbered 8, after V lost 5 bases and J lost 8 bases. Germline CDR1 is SGHAT and CDR2 is FQNNGV. The CDR3 is 15 residues long. The CDR3 DNA sequence: TGTGCCAGCAGCAACTACGGGACAGGGGGTGACACCATATATTTT. Protein: CASSNYGTGGDTIYF.

The genes are TRBV7-2 and TRBJ2-7; 10 bases are shared with TRBD2. Germline CDR1 is SGHTA and CDR2 is FQGNSA. V dropped 3 bases and J dropped 6; count of bases not matched to a gene: 5. The CDR3 loop spans 14 amino acids. The chain's CDR3 is CASSFGLAAVEQYF. In DNA, the CDR3 is TGTGCCAGCAGCTTTGGACTAGCGGCGGTCGAGCAGTACTTC.

This clone appeared a single time. The chain uses TRBV6-5 and TRBJ1-3, with 9 positions matching TRBD1. The germline V gene has CDR1 MNHEY and CDR2 SVGAGI. Trimming removed 6 bases from V and 7 bases from J; junction bases left unmatched: 4. This CDR3 has 13 residues. The CDR3 DNA follows: TGTGCCAGCAGGTGGACAGGGGACAACACCATATATTTT. This sequence encodes CASRWTGDNTIYF.

This chain joins TRBV10-3 and TRBJ1-1; a weak D match, TRBD1 (5 bases). Germline CDR1 ENHRY, CDR2 SYGVKD. The CDR3 is 15 residues long. The ends were cut back, 3 bases at V and 0 bases at J, with 11 bases in the middle. The CDR3 region has the DNA TGTGCCATCAGTGAACGTAAGGGGATGAACACTGAAGCTTTCTTT. Translating it yields CAISERKGMNTEAFF.

The chain combines TRBV12-3 or TRBV12-4 with TRBJ1-1; no clear D. The V end was cut by 6 bases, the J end by 5 bases, with 10 bases between. This CDR3 has 12 residues. CDR3 residues: CASRITETEAFF. CDR3 nucleotides: TGTGCCAGCAGGATTACGGAGACTGAAGCTTTCTTT.

The V and J genes are TRBV24-1 and TRBJ2-6, with D possibly being TRBD1 (6 bases). Germline lookup yields CDR1 KGHDR and CDR2 SFDVKD. Trimming shortened V by 3 bases and J by 2 bases, and 10 bases separated the two germline ends. This CDR3 is 16 amino acids long. Here the CDR3 DNA reads TGTGCCACCAGTGATGCACAGGGAACTGGGGCCAACGTCCTGACTTTC. Translation: CATSDAQGTGANVLTF.

CDR3 sequence: CAISTDKNYGYTF. The DNA for the CDR3 is TGTGCCATCAGTACCGACAAGAACTATGGCTACACCTTC. The chain joins TRBV10-3 to TRBJ1-2, with no clear D. V lost 5 bases and J lost 2, with 9 bases in between. The germline V gene has CDR1 ENHRY and CDR2 SYGVKD. The CDR3 has 13 amino acids.

This chain connects TRBV29-1 to TRBJ1-2, with a weak D call TRBD1 (5 bases). The CDR3 runs 13 residues. Between the trimmed V and J ends, which lost 4 bases and 4 bases, there was a span of 13 bases. Germline CDR1 SQVTM, CDR2 ANQGSEA. The CDR3, as DNA: TGCAGCGTTGCGGGAGCGGGGGGCTATGGCTACACCTTC. It specifies CSVAGAGGYGYTF.

The chain employs TRBV19 and TRBJ2-3; 7 bases agree with TRBD1. Germline V gives CDR1 LNHDA, CDR2 SQIVND (reference sequence). The CDR3 sequence is 17 residues long. V lost 3 bases to trimming and J lost 2 bases; unmatched junction nucleotides: 11. The CDR3 sequence is CASSIQHRGEATDTQYF. Here the CDR3 DNA reads TGTGCCAGTAGTATCCAGCACAGGGGAGAGGCCACAGATACGCAGTATTTT.

The chain employs TRBV19 and TRBJ1-6, with 11 bases aligning to TRBD1. Germline-derived CDR1 and CDR2 are LNHDA and SQIVND (reference sequence). The CDR3 is made up of 17 amino acids. The V segment lost 4 bases and the J segment 5 bases; nucleotides outside the gene matches: 7. CDR3 amino acids: CASSKKGTGGDNSPLHF. In nucleotides, the CDR3 is TGTGCCAGTAGTAAGAAAGGGACAGGGGGAGATAATTCACCCCTCCACTTT.

For this clone: Other DNA variants within this sample encode the same CDR3. The rearrangement joins TRBV6-5 to TRBJ2-3; unclear D gene. Trimming took 6 bases from V and 0 from J, leaving 7 bases between them. CDR3 length: 13 residues. Germline values: CDR1 MNHEY, CDR2 SVGAGI. This CDR3 reads CASRTRSTDTQYF. The DNA of the CDR3 is TGTGCCAGCAGAACCAGGAGCACAGATACGCAGTATTTT.

The CDR3 loop reads CASSYGQLSYEQYF. CDR3 bases: TGTGCCAGCAGTTACGGACAGCTCTCCTACGAGCAGTACTTC. The V and J genes are TRBV6-6 and TRBJ2-7, with D maybe TRBD1 (6 bases). Trimming pared 2 bases from V and 0 bases from J, leaving 8 bases between. Per germline, CDR1 MNHNY and CDR2 SVGAGI (reference sequence). The CDR3 is 14 residues long.

The chain uses TRBV10-3 and TRBJ1-2; D is possibly TRBD1 (6 bases). The CDR3 length is 12 residues. The germline V gene encodes CDR1 ENHRY and CDR2 SYGVKD. V dropped 3 bases and J dropped 4 bases, with 6 bases sitting between them. The CDR3 DNA sequence: TGTGCCATCAGTGACAGGGGCTATGGCTACACCTTC. It specifies CAISDRGYGYTF.

V usage is TRBV3-1 (or the pseudogene TRBV3-2) and J usage is TRBJ2-3; 8 nucleotides agree with TRBD2. Germline V gene sequence: CDR1 LGHDT, CDR2 YNNKEL (reference sequence). Losses at the gene ends were 2 bases for V and 6 bases for J; bases not matched to a gene: 13. The CDR3 has 17 residues. The CDR3 spells CASSQLDYGLAADTQYF. CDR3 nucleotides: TGTGCCAGCAGCCAACTTGACTATGGACTAGCCGCCGATACGCAGTATTTT.

This chain uses TRBV3-1 (or the pseudogene TRBV3-2) with TRBJ2-2, with D possibly being TRBD2 (6 bases). Trimming shortened V by 1 base and J by 1 base, and 16 bases separated the two germline ends. Germline V gives CDR1 LGHDT, CDR2 YNNKEL (reference sequence). The CDR3 runs 18 residues. The CDR3, as DNA: TGTGCCAGCAGCCAAGGTTCCGGCGGGGCGCTGAACACCGGGGAGCTGTTTTTT. Protein sequence: CASSQGSGGALNTGELFF.

The chain has TRBV28 and TRBJ1-6; 9 nucleotides align to TRBD1. J lost 7 bases, V lost 6 bases, and 4 bases had no gene match. Germline V lookup: CDR1 MDHEN, CDR2 SYDVKM. The CDR3 contains 14 residues. The CDR3 here is CASRAGTGNSPLHF. CDR3 DNA: TGTGCCAGCAGGGCGGGGACAGGGAATTCACCCCTCCACTTT.

The J gene is TRBJ2-1, the V gene TRBV7-8; D is ambiguous. Germline values: CDR1 SGHVS, CDR2 FQNEAQ. The V and J ends lost 2 bases and 8 bases respectively, with 10 bases between them. This CDR3 region has 13 residues. CDR3 in amino acids: CASSLHSGDEQFF. Written as DNA, the CDR3 is TGTGCCAGCAGCTTACATAGTGGAGATGAGCAGTTCTTC. Drawing the rest from reference TRBV7-8 and TRBJ2-1, the complete variable domain is GAGVSQSPRYKVAKRGQDVALRCDPISGHVSLFWYQQALGQGPEFLTYFQNEAQLDKSGLPSDRFFAERPEGSVSTLKIQRTQQEDSAVYLCASSLHSGDEQFFGPGTRLTVL.

The table lists this clone with many counts. The V and J genes are TRBV18 and TRBJ1-2; 7 bases are shared with TRBD1. The CDR3 length is 13 residues. V trimming: 4 bases; J trimming: 8 bases; junction bases outside the gene matches: 7. Germline V gives CDR1 KGHSH, CDR2 LQKENI. Here the CDR3 DNA reads TGTGCCAGCTCACGCGACAGGGCGGCGGGCTACACCTTC. As protein: CASSRDRAAGYTF.

The chain recombines TRBV5-4 with TRBJ2-3; 10 bases match TRBD1. Germline values: CDR1 SGHNT, CDR2 YYREEE (reference sequence). V lost 0 bases to trimming and J lost 2 bases; unmatched junction nucleotides: 3. The CDR3 spans 16 residues. CDR3 amino acids: CASSLGDRGYTDTQYF. The CDR3 bases are TGTGCCAGCAGCTTGGGGGACAGGGGATACACAGATACGCAGTATTTT. Drawing the rest from reference TRBV5-4 and TRBJ2-3, the complete variable domain is ETGVTQSPTHLIKTRGQQVTLRCSSQSGHNTVSWYQQALGQGPQFIFQYYREEENGRGNFPPRFSGLQFPNYSSELNVNALELDDSALYLCASSLGDRGYTDTQYFGPGTRLTVL.

This clone was counted a single time. This chain links TRBV11-2 with TRBJ1-3; 7 positions agree with TRBD1. Trimming removed 10 bases from V and 3 bases from J; junction bases left unmatched: 9. CDR3 length: 14 residues. Germline CDR1 is SGHAT and CDR2 is FQNNGV. The CDR3 DNA sequence: TGTGCCACGCACGAACAGGGGTATGGAAACACCATATATTTT. It specifies CATHEQGYGNTIYF. The whole variable domain, filled in from reference TRBV11-2 and TRBJ1-3, reads EAGVAQSPRYKIIEKRQSVAFWCNPISGHATLYWYQQILGQGPKLLIQFQNNGVVDDSQLPKDRFSAERLKGVDSTLKIQPAKLEDSAVYLCATHEQGYGNTIYFGEGSWLTVV.

The rearrangement uses TRBV2 and TRBJ2-2; D unresolved. Germline values: CDR1 SNHLY, CDR2 FYNNEI. The CDR3 sequence is 14 residues long. V dropped 7 bases and J dropped 1 base, with 10 bases sitting between them. The CDR3, as DNA: TGTGCCAGCAACTCTCAGGTGAACACCGGGGAGCTGTTTTTT. It codes for CASNSQVNTGELFF.

This chain connects TRBV2 to TRBJ2-5; TRBD1 agrees at 9 bases. The trim removed 6 bases at V and 5 bases at J, leaving 7 bases unmatched. Per germline, CDR1 SNHLY and CDR2 FYNNEI. The CDR3 sequence is 14 residues long. CDR3 sequence reads: CASRLQGAYETQYF. CDR3 DNA: TGTGCCAGCAGGTTACAGGGGGCTTACGAGACCCAGTACTTC.

V gene TRBV15 combines with J gene TRBJ2-2; TRBD1 matches at 10 bases. The J segment lost 6 bases and the V segment lost 0 bases, leaving 4 bases of the junction unmatched. The CDR3 contains 16 residues. Germline lookup yields CDR1 LNHNV and CDR2 YYDKDF (reference sequence). The DNA for the CDR3 is TGTGCCACCAGCAGAGACGCGACAGGGGGCCCCGGGGAGCTGTTTTTT. Its protein is CATSRDATGGPGELFF. The full variable domain, with the rest looked up from reference TRBV15 and TRBJ2-2, is DAMVIQNPRYQVTQFGKPVTLSCSQTLNHNVMYWYQQKSSQAPKLLFHYYDKDFNNEADTPDNFQSRRPNTSFCFLDIRSPGLGDTAMYLCATSRDATGGPGELFFGEGSRLTVL.

The chain couples TRBV3-1 (or the pseudogene TRBV3-2) to TRBJ1-2, with TRBD1 matching 10 bases. This CDR3 has 17 residues. V shed 5 bases and J 4 bases; nucleotides not matched to a gene: 13. Germline CDR1 and CDR2: LGHDT and YNNKEL (reference sequence). The CDR3, as DNA: TGTGCCAGCAGCGTACGGGACAGGGGCCATTCCAGCTATGGCTACACCTTC. Residues: CASSVRDRGHSSYGYTF.

This chain uses TRBV5-8 with TRBJ1-2, with D hard to call. The CDR3 has 13 amino acids. Trimming left V 1 base short and J 6 bases short, with 10 bases between. The germline V gene has CDR1 SGHTS and CDR2 YDEGEE. The CDR3, as DNA: TGTGCCAGCAGCTTGACGGTGGCGGATGGCTACACCTTC. This sequence encodes CASSLTVADGYTF.

V and J are TRBV7-2 and TRBJ2-2, with D unclear. V dropped 4 bases and J dropped 2 bases, with 8 bases sitting between them. The germline gives CDR1 SGHTA, CDR2 FQGNSA. The length of the CDR3 is 14 residues. CDR3 bases: TGTGCCAGCAGCTCAGACTTTAACACCGGGGAGCTGTTTTTT. It encodes CASSSDFNTGELFF.

The chain links TRBV7-8 to TRBJ2-2; TRBD2 aligns across 11 bases. Germline CDR1 reads SGHVS; CDR2 reads FQNEAQ. This CDR3 spans 17 amino acids. Trimming cost V 5 bases and J 9 bases; bases outside gene matches: 14. CDR3: CASSPRLAGGSHRELFF. For the CDR3, the DNA is TGTGCCAGCAGCCCCAGGCTAGCGGGGGGATCCCACCGGGAGCTGTTTTTT.

The chain joins TRBV5-6 to TRBJ1-2, with 8 bases identical to TRBD1. Germline CDR1 is SGHDT and CDR2 is YYEEEE. The trim removed 0 bases at V and 4 bases at J, leaving 2 bases unmatched. The CDR3 totals 14 residues. This chain's CDR3 is CASSLGDRSYGYTF. DNA of the CDR3: TGTGCCAGCAGCTTGGGGGACAGGTCCTATGGCTACACCTTC.

The chain employs TRBV12-5 and TRBJ2-3, with 11 positions matching TRBD1. This CDR3 is built from 15 residues. V gave up 1 base and J gave up 4 bases; unmatched junction bases: 1. CDR1 is LGHNT, CDR2 FRNRAP, per germline. CDR3 sequence reads: CASGLGTGGSDTQYF. The CDR3 DNA sequence: TGTGCTAGTGGTTTGGGGACAGGGGGCTCAGATACGCAGTATTTT. The full variable domain, its missing parts supplied by reference TRBV12-5 and TRBJ2-3, is DARVTQTPRHKVTEMGQEVTMRCQPILGHNTVFWYRQTMMQGLELLAYFRNRAPLDDSGMPKDRFSAEMPDATLATLKIQPSEPRDSAVYFCASGLGTGGSDTQYFGPGTRLTVL.

This clone was observed a handful of times. The chain uses TRBV4-1 and TRBJ2-7; possibly TRBD2 for D (5 bases). V shed 1 base and J shed 4 bases, with 14 bases lying between them. The germline gives CDR1 MGHRA, CDR2 YSYEKL. The CDR3 length is 15 residues. Here the CDR3 reads CASSQGQDFVYEQYF. CDR3 sequence (DNA): TGCGCCAGCAGCCAAGGCCAGGACTTCGTTTACGAGCAGTACTTC.